A selection of T cell receptor beta chains follows, all from one sample in a study of CD8 T cells in ankylosing spondylitis. Using its own MiXCR run on the 5' RACE reads, TCRdb lists one record per CDR3 protein. The repertoire holds some 87,000 distinct CDR3 sequences, with around 9.4% as singletons. Sequenced sample: blood, either unsorted or a sorted T cell fraction (not recorded which). The source of these receptors is a male donor with ankylosing spondylitis or in good health (not recorded which). Each CDR3 is given with its conserved first and last residue. A D gene is named only where the DNA matches it firmly. Only part of the rows carry a size: once, few, many, or a class if the clone is expanded.

J | D | size | V | CDR3 | DNA
TRBJ1-1 | NA | NA | TRBV7-9 | CASSLSEGRWTEAFF | TGTGCCAGCAGCTTATCGGAGGGGAGATGGACTGAAGCTTTCTTT
TRBJ2-2 | NA | many | TRBV6-2/TRBV6-3 | CASSYSRLNTGELFF | TGTGCCAGCAGTTACTCGAGGCTGAACACCGGGGAGCTGTTTTTT
TRBJ2-7 | NA | many | TRBV5-1 | CASSLGGAPYEQYF | TGCGCCAGCAGCTTGGGGGGGGCCCCCTACGAGCAGTACTTC
TRBJ2-3 | TRBD2 | NA | TRBV5-1 | CASSSGTSGLTDTQYF | TGCGCCAGCAGCTCCGGGACTAGCGGCCTCACAGATACGCAGTATTTT
TRBJ2-2 | NA | many | TRBV10-3 | CAIIPLRREGNTGELFF | TGTGCCATCATCCCCTTAAGAAGAGAGGGGAACACCGGGGAGCTGTTTTTT
TRBJ2-1 | TRBD2 | many | TRBV13 | CASSPKGLAGGYNEQFF | TGTGCCAGCAGCCCAAAGGGTTTAGCGGGGGGGTACAATGAGCAGTTCTTC
TRBJ2-2 | NA | many | TRBV7-2 | CASSLVSGTDTGELFF | TGTGCCAGCAGCTTAGTATCCGGGACTGACACCGGGGAGCTGTTTTTT
TRBJ2-3 | NA | many | TRBV29-1 | CSITSGTKSGSGDTQYF | TGCAGCATCACCTCCGGGACGAAATCTGGATCGGGAGATACGCAGTATTTT
TRBJ2-3 | TRBD1 | NA | TRBV11-3 | CASSPGTGSRTDTQYF | TGTGCCAGCAGCCCCGGGACAGGGTCCCGCACAGATACGCAGTATTTT
TRBJ1-4 | TRBD1 | many | TRBV5-7 | CASSSKTGYSEKLFF | TGTGCCAGCAGCTCGAAGACAGGGTATAGCGAAAAACTGTTTTTT
TRBJ2-1 | TRBD2 | many | TRBV29-1 | CSVEGRGGYNEQFF | TGCAGCGTTGAGGGGCGGGGGGGTTACAATGAGCAGTTCTTC
TRBJ2-3 | NA | many | TRBV5-1 | CASSLGGPSSTDTQYF | TGCGCCAGCAGCTTGGGGGGGCCCTCTAGCACAGATACGCAGTATTTT
TRBJ1-2 | NA | many | TRBV7-8 | CASSLGASYGYTF | TGTGCCAGCAGCTTAGGGGCAAGCTATGGCTACACCTTC
TRBJ2-1 | TRBD2 | many | TRBV29-1 | CSVRLAGAGEQFF | TGCAGCGTACGACTAGCGGGGGCAGGTGAGCAGTTCTTC
TRBJ2-5 | TRBD1 | many | TRBV5-1 | CASSQTGTGGYEETQYF | TGCGCCAGCAGCCAAACCGGGACAGGGGGTTATGAAGAGACCCAGTACTTC
TRBJ2-7 | TRBD2 | many | TRBV6-1 | CASAPTSGAYEQYF | TGTGCCAGCGCCCCGACTAGCGGGGCCTACGAGCAGTACTTC
TRBJ2-7 | NA | many | TRBV4-2 | CASSPGGPYEQYF | TGTGCCAGCAGCCCCGGGGGGCCCTACGAGCAGTACTTC
TRBJ1-1 | NA | many | TRBV20-1 | CSARLPGASAFF | TGCAGTGCTAGATTGCCAGGGGCTTCGGCTTTCTTT
TRBJ2-7 | NA | many | TRBV20-1 | CSAPPEQTYEQYF | TGCAGTGCACCGCCGGAACAGACCTACGAGCAGTACTTC
TRBJ1-1 | NA | many | TRBV7-3 | CASSLNGGEAFF | TGTGCCAGCAGCTTGAATGGGGGCGAAGCTTTCTTT
TRBJ2-1 | TRBD2 | NA | TRBV27 | CASAEYRLAGGPTYNEQFF | TGTGCCAGCGCCGAGTACCGACTAGCGGGGGGGCCTACCTACAATGAGCAGTTCTTC
TRBJ2-7 | TRBD2 | many | TRBV27 | CASLRLASPGEQYF | TGTGCCAGCCTAAGACTAGCCTCCCCCGGCGAGCAGTACTTC
TRBJ1-1 | TRBD1 | NA | TRBV7-9 | CASSLRDRDLNTEAFF | TGTGCCAGCAGCTTAAGGGACAGGGACCTGAACACTGAAGCTTTCTTT
TRBJ2-7 | NA | medium-sized | TRBV20-1 | CSARDQGYEQYF | TGCAGTGCTAGAGATCAGGGCTACGAGCAGTACTTC
TRBJ2-5 | NA | many | TRBV5-1 | CASSFQPSGHSKETQYF | TGCGCCAGCAGCTTCCAGCCGTCGGGACATAGTAAAGAGACCCAGTACTTC
TRBJ1-5 | NA | many | TRBV28 | CASSPGQISNQPQHF | TGTGCCAGCAGCCCAGGACAGATCAGCAATCAGCCCCAGCATTTT
TRBJ2-6 | NA | NA | TRBV20-1 | CSARAGPILSGANVLTF | TGCAGTGCTAGGGCGGGGCCAATCCTCTCTGGGGCCAACGTCCTGACTTTC
TRBJ2-1 | NA | many | TRBV11-2 | CASSLGRGMQGPSYNEQFF | TGTGCCAGCAGCTTAGGAAGGGGCATGCAAGGACCATCCTACAATGAGCAGTTCTTC
TRBJ2-3 | NA | many | TRBV5-1 | CASSLETTTQYF | TGCGCCAGCAGCTTGGAAACTACTACGCAGTATTTT
TRBJ2-1 | NA | few | TRBV7-2 | CASSLSTRATSQFF | TGTGCCAGCAGCTTATCTACTCGAGCTACCTCGCAGTTCTTC
TRBJ2-3 | NA | many | TRBV20-1 | CSARPIAGARPDTQYF | TGCAGTGCTAGGCCCATCGCGGGGGCCAGGCCAGATACGCAGTATTTT
TRBJ1-5 | NA | many | TRBV2 | CASSSNVGNQPQHF | TGTGCCAGCAGCTCGAACGTTGGCAATCAGCCCCAGCATTTT
TRBJ2-7 | TRBD2 | many | TRBV5-1 | CASSPPLAGGTYEQYF | TGCGCCAGCAGCCCCCCCCTAGCGGGGGGTACCTACGAGCAGTACTTC
TRBJ1-5 | NA | NA | TRBV7-2 | CASSLGGIGNQPQHF | TGTGCCAGCAGCTTAGGGGGGATCGGCAATCAGCCCCAGCATTTT
TRBJ2-7 | TRBD1 | few | TRBV6-6 | CASGDRPSYEQYF | TGTGCCAGCGGGGACAGGCCGTCCTACGAGCAGTACTTC
TRBJ1-5 | NA | many | TRBV7-9 | CASSEGLNQPQHF | TGTGCCAGCAGCGAGGGGCTCAATCAGCCCCAGCATTTT
TRBJ2-3 | TRBD1 | many | TRBV25-1 | CASGTTGQGDVDTQYF | TGTGCCAGCGGGACGACCGGACAGGGGGATGTGGATACGCAGTATTTT
TRBJ1-1 | TRBD1 | many | TRBV5-1 | CASSLGGANTEAFF | TGCGCCAGCAGCTTAGGGGGCGCGAACACTGAAGCTTTCTTT